This passage covers 27 T cell receptor beta chains from one sample sequenced in a study of CD8 T cells in Susac syndrome. RNA, at about 0.45 to 1 ug, was reverse transcribed with random hexamers. MiXCR, applied by TCRdb to the immunoSEQ multiplex PCR reads, yields one record per CDR3 protein. The data contain roughly 170,000 distinct CDR3 sequences, 85% to 95% of them seen just once; the ten biggest clones take up roughly 0.1%. Sequencing was carried out using CD4+ T cells from PBMCs. The receptors were gathered from a human donor with multiple sclerosis.

The chain combines TRBV7-2 with TRBJ1-2; D possibly corresponds to TRBD1 (6 bases). V shed 4 bases and J shed 1 base, with 13 bases lying between them. Germline CDR1 is SGHTA and CDR2 is FQGNSA. This CDR3 has 15 residues. CDR3 protein: CASSSRQALNYGYTF. The CDR3 DNA sequence: TGTGCCAGCAGCTCGAGACAGGCGCTTAACTATGGCTACACCTTC.

The chain uses TRBV5-1 and TRBJ2-3; no reliable D call. The CDR3 runs 14 residues. V gave up 3 bases and J gave up 2 bases, with 10 bases separating them. CDR1 and CDR2 from the germline V gene are SGHRS and YFSETQ. This chain's CDR3 is CASSSQPDTDTQYF. As DNA, the CDR3 is TGCGCCAGCAGCTCGCAACCCGACACAGATACGCAGTATTTT.

The CDR3 nucleotides read TGTGCCAGCAGCTACTACGCTAGCGGGGGATACAATGAGCAGTTCTTC. Its translation: CASSYYASGGYNEQFF. The chain uses TRBV7-2 and TRBJ2-1, with 10 positions matching TRBD2. Trimming cost V 4 bases and J 4 bases; bases outside gene matches: 7. Per germline, CDR1 SGHTA and CDR2 FQGNSA. There are 16 residues in the CDR3.

CDR3 region: CAGGVPAVPTSGRPGELFF. The CDR3 DNA reads as TGTGCCGGGGGGGTGCCAGCAGTCCCGACTAGCGGGAGACCCGGGGAGCTGTTTTTT. The V and J genes are TRBV19 and TRBJ2-2, with TRBD2 matching 12 bases. The V gene end was trimmed by 11 bases and the J gene end by 6 bases; junction bases not matched to a gene: 22. The CDR3 totals 19 residues. The germline gives CDR1 LNHDA, CDR2 SQIVND (reference sequence).

This clonotype was counted a single time. The V gene is TRBV2, the J gene TRBJ1-2; D uncertain. The ends were cut back, 8 bases at V and 0 bases at J, with 10 bases in the middle. Germline V gene data show CDR1 as SNHLY and CDR2 as FYNNEI. The length of the CDR3 is 13 residues. In DNA form, the CDR3 reads TGTGCCAGCTTGCCGGGAGCTAACTATGGCTACACCTTC. Protein product: CASLPGANYGYTF.

The chain joins TRBV10-3 to TRBJ2-5; 11 bases are a match to TRBD2. Germline V gene lookup returns CDR1 ENHRY and CDR2 SYGVKD. CDR3 length: 14 residues. V was clipped by 8 bases and J by 2 bases; unmatched bases: 4. CDR3 coding DNA: TGTGCCATCCGAGGGACTAGCGGTCAAGAGACCCAGTACTTC. It translates to CAIRGTSGQETQYF.

The J gene is TRBJ1-3, the V gene TRBV30; D uncertain. V shed 2 bases and J shed 4 bases, with 9 bases lying between them. This CDR3 region has 13 residues. Germline CDR1 GTSNPN, CDR2 SVGIG (reference sequence). This CDR3 is CAWSQHRGNTIYF. CDR3 DNA: TGTGCCTGGAGTCAACACCGCGGAAACACCATATATTTT.

The CDR3 coding sequence is TGTGCCAGCAGTGAATTTGAACAGGAATGGGGGCTCTACGAGCAGTACTTC. Translated: CASSEFEQEWGLYEQYF. The chain carries TRBV25-1 and TRBJ2-7, with D possibly TRBD1 on 6 matching bases. The germline V gene encodes CDR1 MGHDK and CDR2 SYGVNS. The V and J ends lost 1 base and 3 bases respectively, with 19 bases between them. The CDR3 is made up of 17 amino acids.

The chain has TRBV4-2 and TRBJ1-1; D perhaps matches TRBD1 (6 bases). CDR3 length equals 14 residues. Germline CDR1 reads LGHNA; CDR2 reads YNFKEQ. V gave up 3 bases and J gave up 6 bases, with 14 bases separating them. The chain's CDR3 is CASSQGAGIPEAFF. The CDR3 DNA sequence: TGTGCCAGCAGCCAGGGGGCTGGGATCCCTGAAGCTTTCTTT.

The chain uses TRBV24-1 and TRBJ1-2, with TRBD1 as a possible D gene (5 bases). The germline CDR1 and CDR2 sequences are KGHDR and SFDVKD. The V gene lost 3 bases and the J gene lost 4 bases, with 11 bases spanning the gap. The CDR3 has 14 residues. Written as DNA, the CDR3 is TGTGCCACCAGTGATGAGTGGGACTTCTATGGCTACACCTTC. Protein sequence: CATSDEWDFYGYTF.

The rearrangement joins TRBV19 to TRBJ2-7, with TRBD1 matching 10 bases. Trimming took 4 bases from V and 2 from J; bases not matched to a gene: 5. This CDR3 comprises 15 residues. Germline V gives CDR1 LNHDA, CDR2 SQIVND (reference sequence). CDR3 amino acids: CASSTAGTGAYEQYF. Written as DNA, the CDR3 is TGTGCCAGTAGTACGGCCGGGACAGGGGCCTACGAGCAGTACTTC. Based on the CDR3 plus reference TRBV19 and TRBJ2-7, the full variable domain is DGGITQSPKYLFRKEGQNVTLSCEQNLNHDAMYWYRQDPGQGLRLIYYSQIVNDFQKGDIAEGYSVSREKKESFPLTVTSAQKNPTAFYLCASSTAGTGAYEQYFGPGTRLTVT.

The chain combines TRBV5-6 with TRBJ2-1; D remains unclear. Germline V gene sequence: CDR1 SGHDT, CDR2 YYEEEE. CDR3 length: 15 residues. V lost 4 bases and J lost 0, with 11 bases in between. CDR3 protein: CASSPDLSSYNEQFF. CDR3 coding DNA: TGTGCCAGCAGCCCTGACCTCAGCTCCTACAATGAGCAGTTCTTC.

The chain recombines TRBV6-6 with TRBJ1-1, with D possibly matching TRBD1 (5 bases). CDR1 MNHNY and CDR2 SVGAGI come from the germline V gene (reference sequence). This CDR3 is 15 amino acids long. V was cut by 5 bases and J by 0 bases, with 13 bases left in between. The CDR3 region has the DNA TGTGCCAGCAGTCTGACAGAGCTCATGAACACTGAAGCTTTCTTT. Translation: CASSLTELMNTEAFF.

J is TRBJ1-1 and V is TRBV27; no definite D call. Germline CDR1 reads MNHEY; CDR2 reads SMNVEV (reference sequence). With 0 bases removed from V and 3 bases from J, the gap between germline ends came to 8 bases. CDR3 size: 14 residues. The CDR3 is CASSLSFGDTEAFF. CDR3 nucleotide sequence: TGTGCCAGCAGTTTATCGTTCGGGGACACTGAAGCTTTCTTT.

The chain is built from TRBV18 and TRBJ2-1, with 7 bases that match TRBD1. The CDR3 length is 15 residues. V trimming: 2 bases; J trimming: 7 bases; junction bases outside the gene matches: 8. Germline CDR1 and CDR2: KGHSH and LQKENI. The chain's CDR3 is CASSPRLQGENEQFF. The CDR3 DNA follows: TGTGCCAGCTCACCAAGGCTCCAGGGGGAAAATGAGCAGTTCTTC. The entire variable domain, with the rest obtained from reference TRBV18 and TRBJ2-1, is as follows: NAGVMQNPRHLVRRRGQEARLRCSPMKGHSHVYWYRQLPEEGLKFMVYLQKENIIDESGMPKERFSAEFPKEGPSILRIQQVVRGDSAAYFCASSPRLQGENEQFFGPGTRLTVL.

This rearrangement joins TRBV5-1 to TRBJ1-5, with 7 bases fitting TRBD1. V shed 0 bases and J 4 bases; nucleotides not matched to a gene: 4. CDR1 is SGHRS, CDR2 YFSETQ, per germline. The CDR3 is 15 amino acids. CDR3 in amino acids: CASSLEGQRNQPQHF. In nucleotides, the CDR3 is TGCGCCAGCAGCTTGGAGGGACAGAGGAATCAGCCCCAGCATTTT. Full variable domain (rest looked up from reference TRBV5-1 and TRBJ1-5): KAGVTQTPRYLIKTRGQQVTLSCSPISGHRSVSWYQQTPGQGLQFLFEYFSETQRNKGNFPGRFSGRQFSNSRSEMNVSTLELGDSALYLCASSLEGQRNQPQHFGDGTRLSIL.

This chain connects TRBV12-3 or TRBV12-4 to TRBJ2-7, with TRBD2 as a possible D gene (5 bases). The CDR3 loop spans 12 amino acids. Trimming cost V 8 bases and J 6 bases, with 14 bases left between them. CDR3 sequence: CASSFNGVEQYF. For the CDR3, the DNA is TGTGCCAGCTCGTTTAACGGGGTCGAGCAGTACTTC.

The CDR3 is CATSSLLSNEQFF. The CDR3 bases are TGTGCCACCAGTTCTCTTCTATCGAATGAGCAGTTCTTC. This chain uses TRBV24-1 with TRBJ2-1; no clear D. V was pared by 6 bases and J by 7 bases, with 12 bases between. The germline gives CDR1 KGHDR, CDR2 SFDVKD. This CDR3 region has 13 residues.

This chain uses TRBV20-1 with TRBJ2-7; tentatively, D is TRBD2 (5 bases). CDR1 is DFQATT, CDR2 SNEGSKA, per germline (reference sequence). Trimming stripped 2 bases from V and 2 bases from J, with 16 bases between. The CDR3 covers 15 residues. Here the CDR3 reads CSARPPLSGPYEQYF. CDR3 in DNA: TGCAGTGCTAGACCTCCTTTGAGCGGCCCCTACGAGCAGTACTTC.

V and J are TRBV7-9 and TRBJ2-7, with 9 positions matching TRBD2. The CDR3 totals 16 residues. Germline values: CDR1 SEHNR, CDR2 FQNEAQ (reference sequence). Trimming cost V 2 bases and J 5 bases; bases outside gene matches: 10. This CDR3 reads CASSLLASGDRHEQYF. CDR3 DNA sequence: TGTGCCAGCAGCTTACTGGCTAGCGGGGACCGGCACGAGCAGTACTTC.

The genes are TRBV7-3 and TRBJ2-3; 9 nucleotides match TRBD2. CDR3 length equals 14 residues. The germline gives CDR1 SGHTA, CDR2 FQGTGA. V lost 5 bases and J lost 2; bases outside the gene matches: 2. The CDR3 loop is CASSPSGATDTQYF. The CDR3 nucleotides are TGTGCCAGCAGCCCTAGCGGGGCCACAGATACGCAGTATTTT.

The genes are TRBV20-1 and TRBJ1-1; TRBD1 matches 8 bases. V was clipped by 6 bases and J by 1 base; unmatched bases: 7. The CDR3 totals 14 residues. Per the germline V gene, CDR1 is DFQATT and CDR2 is SNEGSKA (reference sequence). CDR3 protein: CSAYPDRGNTEAFF. The DNA of the CDR3 is TGCAGTGCCTACCCCGACAGGGGGAACACTGAAGCTTTCTTT.

V usage is TRBV5-4 and J usage is TRBJ1-5; 7 bases agree with TRBD1. This CDR3 is built from 13 residues. Germline loops: CDR1 SGHNT, CDR2 YYREEE (reference sequence). V was clipped by 4 bases and J by 7 bases; unmatched bases: 5. CDR3 amino acids: CASSHDREQPQHF. As DNA, the CDR3 is TGTGCCAGCAGCCATGACAGGGAACAGCCCCAGCATTTT.

The chain couples TRBV7-2 to TRBJ2-7; D possibly corresponds to TRBD2 (6 bases). This CDR3 comprises 15 residues. The ends were cut back, 1 base at V and 4 bases at J, with 14 bases in the middle. In germline, CDR1 is SGHTA, CDR2 FQGNSA. This chain's CDR3 is CASSLVAGSGYEQYF. In DNA, the CDR3 is TGTGCCAGCAGCTTAGTTGCGGGATCAGGTTACGAGCAGTACTTC.

The CDR3 region has the DNA TGTGCCAGCAGCTTGCGTAACGGGCCCCTCCGGTGGGAGCAGTACTTC. It translates to CASSLRNGPLRWEQYF. The chain links TRBV5-4 to TRBJ2-7; no clear D. CDR1 SGHNT and CDR2 YYREEE come from the germline V gene (reference sequence). Trimming stripped 1 base from V and 7 bases from J, with 21 bases between. The CDR3 has 16 residues.

J is TRBJ1-4 and V is TRBV7-7; D is unclear. The length of the CDR3 is 13 residues. V lost 3 bases and J lost 3, with 5 bases in between. Germline-derived CDR1 and CDR2 are SSHAT and FNYEAQ (reference sequence). Written as DNA, the CDR3 is TGTGCCAGCAGCTTTAGTCCTAATGAAAAACTGTTTTTT. Its protein product is CASSFSPNEKLFF.

CDR3 sequence reads: CASSQDGHGRGYEQYF. CDR3 coding DNA: TGCGCCAGCAGCCAAGACGGCCATGGGAGAGGCTACGAGCAGTACTTC. The chain carries TRBV4-1 and TRBJ2-7, with D perhaps matching TRBD2 (5 bases). Looked up from germline, CDR1 is MGHRA and CDR2 is YSYEKL. V dropped 0 bases and J dropped 3 bases, with 15 bases sitting between them. The length of the CDR3 is 16 residues.